The 8 T cell receptor beta chains below were found in one sample sequenced in a study of identical twins. MiXCR was run by TCRdb on the 5' RACE reads, yielding one entry per CDR3 protein. The sample carries nearly 650,000 distinct CDR3 sequences, just over 7% recorded once. These records were also assigned to another study, of yellow fever vaccine responses in identical twins.

The specimen sequenced was PBMCs. The receptors come from a woman between 18 and 30 years old in good health.

This clonotype was picked up a small number of times. The chain joins TRBV24-1 to TRBJ2-1; 10 bases line up with TRBD2. This CDR3 has 16 residues. Germline CDR1 reads KGHDR; CDR2 reads SFDVKD. The V segment lost 1 base and the J segment 4 bases; nucleotides outside the gene matches: 3. The CDR3 sequence is CATSDFGTSEYNEQFF. CDR3 coding DNA: TGTGCCACCAGTGATTTTGGGACTAGCGAGTACAATGAGCAGTTCTTC.

This clonotype was seen a handful of times. V gene TRBV7-9 combines with J gene TRBJ2-7; 9 nucleotides line up with TRBD1. Germline V CDR1 and CDR2: SEHNR, FQNEAQ (reference sequence). J was trimmed by 4 bases and V by 1 base; bases with no gene match: 8. The CDR3 spans 16 residues. The CDR3 DNA reads as TGTGCCAGCAGCTTAGGGGGGACAGGGTCCCTTTACGAGCAGTACTTC. Protein sequence: CASSLGGTGSLYEQYF.

This clonotype was seen repeatedly, ten times or more. This chain links TRBV12-5 with TRBJ1-5, with D unresolved. The CDR3 is 14 amino acids. V was cut by 6 bases and J by 3 bases, with 12 bases left in between. Germline V CDR1 and CDR2: LGHNT, FRNRAP. This chain's CDR3 is CASGPAGYNQPQHF. The CDR3 bases are TGTGCTAGTGGCCCCGCCGGGTACAATCAGCCCCAGCATTTT. Supplemented by reference TRBV12-5 and TRBJ1-5, the full variable domain reads DARVTQTPRHKVTEMGQEVTMRCQPILGHNTVFWYRQTMMQGLELLAYFRNRAPLDDSGMPKDRFSAEMPDATLATLKIQPSEPRDSAVYFCASGPAGYNQPQHFGDGTRLSIL.

Ten or more counts support this clonotype. V and J are TRBV14 and TRBJ2-7, with 7 positions matching TRBD2. V was pared by 4 bases and J by 1 base, with 7 bases of the junction left unmatched. The CDR3 is 15 residues long. Germline loops: CDR1 SGHDN, CDR2 FVKESK. CDR3: CASSRSGKISYEQYF. DNA for the CDR3: TGTGCCAGCAGCCGCAGCGGGAAAATTTCCTACGAGCAGTACTTC.

Ten or more counts support this clonotype. The chain is built from TRBV20-1 and TRBJ2-3; no definite D call. V shed 2 bases and J shed 3 bases, with 6 bases lying between them. The CDR3 runs to 12 residues. Germline V gives CDR1 DFQATT, CDR2 SNEGSKA (reference sequence). The CDR3 nucleotides are TGCAGTGCTAGACCATTGACAGATACGCAGTATTTT. Its translation: CSARPLTDTQYF.

This clonotype has just a few counts. The V gene is TRBV28, the J gene TRBJ2-7; 9 positions agree with TRBD1. The germline CDR1 and CDR2 sequences are MDHEN and SYDVKM. The CDR3 contains 16 residues. With 6 bases clipped from V and 0 bases from J, the junction kept 9 bases outside the gene matches. The chain's CDR3 is CASSQQGAVGSYEQYV. The CDR3 region has the DNA TGTGCCAGCAGCCAACAGGGGGCCGTAGGCTCCTACGAGCAGTACGTC.

This clonotype occurred a few times. V usage is TRBV6-1 and J usage is TRBJ1-5; 7 bases map to TRBD1. V shed 6 bases and J 0 bases; nucleotides not matched to a gene: 14. Germline lookup yields CDR1 MNHNS and CDR2 SASEGT. CDR3 length: 18 amino acids. The CDR3 region is CASRTQGSGKNSNQPQHF. Written as DNA, the CDR3 is TGTGCCAGCAGGACACAGGGGTCGGGGAAGAATAGCAATCAGCCCCAGCATTTT.

This clonotype appeared a few times. The chain joins TRBV2 to TRBJ1-6, with D uncertain. V was shortened by 5 bases and J by 0 bases, with 8 bases between the two germline ends. Germline assignment: CDR1 SNHLY and CDR2 FYNNEI. This CDR3 has 15 amino acids. The chain's CDR3 is CASSRESSYNSPLHF. CDR3 bases: TGTGCCAGCAGTCGGGAGAGCTCCTATAATTCACCCCTCCACTTT. The whole variable domain, remainder taken from reference TRBV2 and TRBJ1-6, is EPEVTQTPSHQVTQMGQEVILRCVPISNHLYFYWYRQILGQKVEFLVSFYNNEISEKSEIFDDQFSVERPDGSNFTLKIRSTKLEDSAMYFCASSRESSYNSPLHFGNGTRLTVT.